Below, 10 T cell receptor beta chains from the same sample are listed, as sequenced in a study of blood T cell repertoires in COVID-19. Profiling relied on immunoSEQ multiplex PCR, and the TCRdb table lists in-frame clones only, not all of them. The table lists a few hundred thousand clones, more than 80% of them singletons. Sequencing was carried out using PBMCs or T cells enriched from blood (not recorded which). The receptor set was obtained from a man younger than 45 who had recovered from COVID-19.

This clone was found once. This chain joins TRBV19 and TRBJ1-1; TRBD1 might be the D (6 bases). This CDR3 spans 12 amino acids. Germline assignment: CDR1 LNHDA and CDR2 SQIVND (reference sequence). Between the trimmed V and J ends, which lost 7 bases and 7 bases, there was a span of 13 bases. The CDR3, as DNA: TGTGCCAGTATTAGAGACAGGATTGAAGCTTTCTTT. It codes for CASIRDRIEAFF.

The chain has TRBV9 and TRBJ2-2, with 7 bases identical to TRBD2. The germline V gene encodes CDR1 SGDLS and CDR2 YYNGEE. The CDR3 runs 16 residues. Trimming removed 0 bases from V and 5 bases from J; junction bases left unmatched: 7. DNA for the CDR3: TGTGCCAGCAGCGTAGCACCCCCCGGGGGGACCGGGGAGCTGTTTTTT. This gives the protein CASSVAPPGGTGELFF.

The chain links TRBV27 to TRBJ2-6; maybe TRBD2 (7 bases). Germline V gene lookup returns CDR1 MNHEY and CDR2 SMNVEV (reference sequence). Between the trimmed V and J ends, which lost 8 bases and 2 bases, there was a span of 16 bases. The CDR3 is 16 residues long. CDR3 in amino acids: CASGTRGATGANVLTF. The CDR3 DNA is TGTGCCAGCGGGACCCGGGGGGCAACTGGGGCCAACGTCCTGACTTTC.

The chain is built from TRBV7-6 and TRBJ2-6; maybe TRBD2 (6 bases). From germline, CDR1 is SGHVS and CDR2 FNYEAQ. V was shortened by 3 bases and J by 2 bases, with 20 bases between the two germline ends. The CDR3 covers 19 residues. CDR3: CASSLASGLLGAGANVLTF. DNA of the CDR3: TGTGCCAGCAGCTTGGCCTCGGGACTCCTGGGGGCTGGGGCCAACGTCCTGACTTTC. Based on the CDR3 plus reference TRBV7-6 and TRBJ2-6, the full variable domain is GAGVSQSPRYKVTKRGQDVALRCDPISGHVSLYWYRQALGQGPEFLTYFNYEAQQDKSGLPNDRFSAERPEGSISTLTIQRTEQRDSAMYRCASSLASGLLGAGANVLTFGAGSRLTVL.

This chain connects TRBV30 to TRBJ2-3, with 9 positions matching TRBD2. The germline V gene has CDR1 GTSNPN and CDR2 SVGIG (reference sequence). The CDR3 contains 15 residues. The trim removed 6 bases at V and 1 base at J, leaving 8 bases unmatched. CDR3: CACGPRTSGTDTQYF. Here the CDR3 DNA reads TGTGCCTGCGGCCCCCGGACTAGCGGCACAGATACGCAGTATTTT.

The chain has TRBV27 and TRBJ1-1; tentatively, D is TRBD1 (6 bases). V lost 3 bases to trimming and J lost 0 bases, with 14 bases between them. The CDR3 sequence is 16 residues long. CDR1 MNHEY and CDR2 SMNVEV come from the germline V gene (reference sequence). CDR3: CASSFPDTGMNTEAFF. CDR3 nucleotides: TGTGCCAGCAGTTTCCCGGATACAGGGATGAACACTGAAGCTTTCTTT.

The gene calls are TRBV18 and TRBJ2-7; 7 positions agree with TRBD2. The CDR3 is made up of 14 amino acids. V shed 4 bases, J shed 7 bases, and the junction held 10 bases outside the gene matches. Germline assignment: CDR1 KGHSH and CDR2 LQKENI. CDR3 region: CASSQTSRLWEQYF. Here the CDR3 DNA reads TGTGCCAGCTCACAGACTAGCAGACTATGGGAGCAGTACTTC.

CDR3 loop: CASSVDWAGTTVSYGYTF. As DNA, the CDR3 is TGTGCCAGCAGCGTAGATTGGGCAGGTACGACGGTTAGCTATGGCTACACCTTC. The gene calls are TRBV9 and TRBJ1-2; D is unclear. In germline, CDR1 is SGDLS, CDR2 YYNGEE. This CDR3 has 18 amino acids. Trimming stripped 0 bases from V and 4 bases from J, with 22 bases between.

The V gene is TRBV27, the J gene TRBJ1-2, with 9 bases fitting TRBD1. The trim removed 6 bases at V and 2 bases at J, leaving 16 bases unmatched. Germline CDR1 MNHEY, CDR2 SMNVEV (reference sequence). This CDR3 has 18 amino acids. The CDR3 region has the DNA TGTGCCAGCAGCCCCTTGAGGGACAGGGTTCCGCCAAACTATGGCTACACCTTC. Translated, it gives CASSPLRDRVPPNYGYTF.

This clone was observed once. The chain links TRBV5-5 to TRBJ2-1; 10 bases fit TRBD1. J gave up 7 bases and V 1 base, and 5 bases lay outside the gene matches. This CDR3 has 15 amino acids. Germline V lookup: CDR1 SGHKS, CDR2 YYEKEE (reference sequence). The DNA for the CDR3 is TGTGCCAGCAGCTTGTTCTGGACAGGGGGGAATGAGCAGTTCTTC. Translation: CASSLFWTGGNEQFF.